The present T cell receptor (beta chain) was sequenced within a study of cytomegalovirus exposure and HLA in healthy donors. Study-level findings and limits: Earlier analysis found most TCR beta V segments productive about 87% or about 30% of the time. The authors listed over 150 TCR beta chains as cytomegalovirus-associated.

The PCR was carried out with 60 Vbeta primers and 13 Jbeta primers. TCRdb's copy holds only in-frame clones and misses some; the assay was immunoSEQ multiplex PCR. The sample contains 95,000 to 150,000 clones, over 50% of which appear only once. This clone was counted only a few times. The antigen is unknown. With 4 bases removed from V and 7 bases from J, the gap between germline ends came to 14 bases. The length of the CDR3 is 13 residues. Per germline, CDR1 GTSNPN and CDR2 SVGIG (reference sequence). The clonotype was recovered from a woman aged 40 to 50 in good health and CMV-seropositive. The sequencing input was PBMCs. The rearrangement joins TRBV30 to TRBJ1-5; D is undetermined. The CDR3 coding sequence is TGTGCCTGGAACGTCGCAGGTCTCCAGCCCCAGCATTTT. Translated, it gives CAWNVAGLQPQHF.